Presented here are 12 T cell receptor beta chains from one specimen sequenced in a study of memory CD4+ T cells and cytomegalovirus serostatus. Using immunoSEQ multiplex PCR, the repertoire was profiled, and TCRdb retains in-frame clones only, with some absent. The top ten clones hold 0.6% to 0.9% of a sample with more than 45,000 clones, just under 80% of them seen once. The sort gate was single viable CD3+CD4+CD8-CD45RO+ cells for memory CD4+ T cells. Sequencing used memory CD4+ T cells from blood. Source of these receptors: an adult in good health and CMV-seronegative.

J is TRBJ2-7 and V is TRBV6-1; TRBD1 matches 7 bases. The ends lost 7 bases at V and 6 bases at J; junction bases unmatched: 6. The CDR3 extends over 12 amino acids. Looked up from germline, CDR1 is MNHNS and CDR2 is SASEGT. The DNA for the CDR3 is TGTGCCAGCACCAGGGGGTTGGGCGAGCAGTACTTC. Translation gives CASTRGLGEQYF.

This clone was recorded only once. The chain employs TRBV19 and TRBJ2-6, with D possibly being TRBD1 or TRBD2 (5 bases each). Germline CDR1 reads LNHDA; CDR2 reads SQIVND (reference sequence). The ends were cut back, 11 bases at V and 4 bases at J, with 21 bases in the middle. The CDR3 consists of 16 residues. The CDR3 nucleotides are TGTGCCTCCTCCTATGAGAGGGGCGCCGGGGCCAACGTCCTGACTTTC. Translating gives CASSYERGAGANVLTF.

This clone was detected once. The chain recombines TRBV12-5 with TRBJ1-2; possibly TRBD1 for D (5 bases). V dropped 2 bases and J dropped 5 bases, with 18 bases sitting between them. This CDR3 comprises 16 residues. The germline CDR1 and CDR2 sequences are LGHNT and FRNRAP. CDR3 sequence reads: CASGLSSAGTEYGYTF. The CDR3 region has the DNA TGTGCTAGTGGTTTGTCGTCGGCAGGGACCGAGTATGGCTACACCTTC.

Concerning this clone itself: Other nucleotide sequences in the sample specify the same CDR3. The CDR3 sequence is CASSPDKSQPQHF. CDR3 coding DNA: TGTGCCAGCAGTCCCGACAAGTCTCAGCCCCAGCATTTT. The chain recombines TRBV6-5 with TRBJ1-5; D remains unclear. This CDR3 is built from 13 residues. Germline V gene data show CDR1 as MNHEY and CDR2 as SVGAGI. Trimming removed 5 bases at V and 6 bases at J, with 11 bases between.

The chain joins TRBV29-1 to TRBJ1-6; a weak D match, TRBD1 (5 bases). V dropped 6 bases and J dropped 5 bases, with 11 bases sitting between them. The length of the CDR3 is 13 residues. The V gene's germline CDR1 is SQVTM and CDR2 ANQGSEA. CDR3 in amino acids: CSVRQSDNSPLHF. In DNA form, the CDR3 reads TGCAGCGTGCGACAGAGTGATAATTCACCCCTCCACTTT.

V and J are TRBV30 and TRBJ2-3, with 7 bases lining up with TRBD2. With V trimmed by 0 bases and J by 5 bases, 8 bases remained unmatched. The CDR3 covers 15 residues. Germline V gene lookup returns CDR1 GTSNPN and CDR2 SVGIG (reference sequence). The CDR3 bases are TGTGCCTGGAGTGTTTGGCGGGGGATCGGAGATACGCAGTATTTT. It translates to CAWSVWRGIGDTQYF. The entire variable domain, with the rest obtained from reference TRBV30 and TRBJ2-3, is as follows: SQTIHQWPATLVQPVGSPLSLECTVEGTSNPNLYWYRQAAGRGLQLLFYSVGIGQISSEVPQNLSASRPQDRQFILSSKKLLLSDSGFYLCAWSVWRGIGDTQYFGPGTRLTVL.

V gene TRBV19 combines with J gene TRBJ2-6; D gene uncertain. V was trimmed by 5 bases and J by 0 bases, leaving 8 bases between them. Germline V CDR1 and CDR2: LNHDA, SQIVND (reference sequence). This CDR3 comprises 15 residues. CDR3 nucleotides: TGTGCCAGTAGTGCAGTCCGCTCTGGGGCCAACGTCCTGACTTTC. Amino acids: CASSAVRSGANVLTF.

The CDR3 DNA follows: TGTGCCAGCAGCAGACGAGCGGGAGTTTATACAGATACGCAGTATTTT. Its protein is CASSRRAGVYTDTQYF. The V call is TRBV14, the J call TRBJ2-3; TRBD2 aligns across 8 bases. Germline lookup yields CDR1 SGHDN and CDR2 FVKESK. The CDR3 length is 16 residues. The trim removed 5 bases at V and 3 bases at J, leaving 10 bases unmatched. Full variable domain (missing parts from reference TRBV14 and TRBJ2-3): EAGVTQFPSHSVIEKGQTVTLRCDPISGHDNLYWYRRVMGKEIKFLLHFVKESKQDESGMPNNRFLAERTGGTYSTLKVQPAELEDSGVYFCASSRRAGVYTDTQYFGPGTRLTVL.

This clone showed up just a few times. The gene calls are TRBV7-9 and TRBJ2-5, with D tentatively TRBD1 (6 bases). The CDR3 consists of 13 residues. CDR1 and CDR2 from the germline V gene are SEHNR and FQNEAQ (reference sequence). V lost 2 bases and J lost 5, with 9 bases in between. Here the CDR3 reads CASSLRGIETQYF. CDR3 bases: TGTGCCAGCAGCTTAAGGGGGATTGAGACCCAGTACTTC.

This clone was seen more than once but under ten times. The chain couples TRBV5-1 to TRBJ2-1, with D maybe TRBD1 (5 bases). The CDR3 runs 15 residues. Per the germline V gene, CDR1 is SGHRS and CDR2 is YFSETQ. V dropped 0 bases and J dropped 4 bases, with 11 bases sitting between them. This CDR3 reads CASSLARQLYNEQFF. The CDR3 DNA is TGCGCCAGCAGCTTGGCGAGACAGCTTTACAATGAGCAGTTCTTC.

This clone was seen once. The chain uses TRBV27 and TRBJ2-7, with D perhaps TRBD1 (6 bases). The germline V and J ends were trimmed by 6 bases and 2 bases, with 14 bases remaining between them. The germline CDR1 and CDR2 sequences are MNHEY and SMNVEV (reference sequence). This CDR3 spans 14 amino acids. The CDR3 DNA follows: TGTGCCAGCAGCTACGACAGGCTTACCTACGAGCAGTACTTC. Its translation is CASSYDRLTYEQYF.

The CDR3 sequence: CASSEVVRNTIYF. CDR3 DNA: TGTGCCAGCAGTGAAGTCGTTCGAAACACCATATATTTT. V gene TRBV6-1 combines with J gene TRBJ1-3; no firm D call. The CDR3 length is 13 residues. The germline gives CDR1 MNHNS, CDR2 SASEGT. V was trimmed by 1 base and J by 5 bases, leaving 6 bases between them.